These 27 T cell receptor beta chains were all obtained from the same sample, sequenced in a study of T cell repertoires in cytomegalovirus infection. For these receptors, no antigen is known. From the reads, TCRdb called clonotypes with MiXCR, one entry per CDR3 protein. The repertoire includes a few hundred thousand distinct CDR3 sequences, 20% to 25% of them detected once, and about an eighth sits in the top ten. Sequenced material: cultured PBMCs, taken from culture after CMV antigen stimulation. Receptors were obtained from a human donor in good health (CMV status not recorded). Some clones in this sample may be carry-over from other donors' samples.

About this clonotype: Since a much larger clone is just one base distant, this may be a read error. The chain employs TRBV7-2 and TRBJ1-5; perhaps TRBD1 as D (6 bases). Germline CDR1 and CDR2: SGHTA and FQGNSA. Trimming shortened V by 4 bases and J by 4 bases, and 20 bases separated the two germline ends. The CDR3 totals 17 residues. The CDR3 loop is CASSSMAGPGVNQPQHF. In DNA form, the CDR3 reads TGTGCCAGCAGCTCTATGGCTGGGCCAGGGGTAAATCAGCCCCAGCATTTT.

This clonotype was seen just once. The J gene is TRBJ1-1, the V gene TRBV7-9, with 8 bases matching TRBD1. The J segment lost 0 bases and the V segment lost 5 bases, leaving 8 bases of the junction unmatched. The germline V gene has CDR1 SEHNR and CDR2 FQNEAQ (reference sequence). There are 16 residues in the CDR3. CDR3 protein: CASSVGQGSVNTEAFF. For the CDR3, the DNA is TGTGCCAGCAGCGTCGGACAGGGATCCGTGAACACTGAAGCTTTCTTT.

This chain links TRBV7-2 with TRBJ2-1; D remains ambiguous. The V end lost 6 bases, the J end lost 0 bases, and 12 bases lay between the germline ends. CDR1 is SGHTA and CDR2 is FQGNSA in the germline V gene. The CDR3 covers 15 residues. CDR3 DNA sequence: TGTGCCAGCAGTCAAATTAGTAGCTCCTACAATGAGCAGTTCTTC. As protein: CASSQISSSYNEQFF. The whole variable domain, filled in from reference TRBV7-2 and TRBJ2-1, reads GAGVSQSPSNKVTEKGKDVELRCDPISGHTALYWYRQSLGQGLEFLIYFQGNSAPDKSGLPSDRFSAERTGGSVSTLTIQRTQQEDSAVYLCASSQISSSYNEQFFGPGTRLTVL.

CDR3 coding DNA: TGTGCCAGCAGACGCGCGGGAGGGCCGGCAGATACGCAGTATTTT. Protein: CASRRAGGPADTQYF. This chain uses TRBV6-5 with TRBJ2-3, with 9 bases that match TRBD2. V lost 6 bases to trimming and J lost 4 bases; unmatched junction nucleotides: 8. CDR3 length equals 15 residues. Germline V gives CDR1 MNHEY, CDR2 SVGAGI.

V and J are TRBV6-1 and TRBJ1-2, with unresolved D. The CDR3 loop spans 15 amino acids. V lost 7 bases and J 6 bases, leaving 21 bases between the germline ends. The germline V gene has CDR1 MNHNS and CDR2 SASEGT. The DNA for the CDR3 is TGTGCCAGCATTGGGGATGCGTGGGAGTCCAATGGCTACACCTTC. Protein sequence: CASIGDAWESNGYTF.

This clonotype was recorded many times. This chain links TRBV11-2 with TRBJ2-6; D is undetermined. V lost 3 bases and J lost 0, with 18 bases in between. CDR3 length: 19 amino acids. Germline V gene data show CDR1 as SGHAT and CDR2 as FQNNGV. The CDR3 coding sequence is TGTGCCAGCAGCTTGCCCCACTTTCGACCGAACTCTGGGGCCAACGTCCTGACTTTC. This gives the protein CASSLPHFRPNSGANVLTF.

This clonotype was recorded a few times. The chain uses TRBV6-5 and TRBJ1-4, with D possibly being TRBD1 (6 bases). Germline V gene sequence: CDR1 MNHEY, CDR2 SVGAGI. The CDR3 spans 13 residues. V was clipped by 5 bases and J by 4 bases, with 8 bases between them. The CDR3 loop is CASSDRINEKLFF. The CDR3 nucleotides are TGTGCCAGCAGTGACAGGATTAATGAAAAACTGTTTTTT.

The V call is TRBV30, the J call TRBJ1-2; D might be TRBD1 (5 bases). Germline V lookup: CDR1 GTSNPN, CDR2 SVGIG (reference sequence). The CDR3 covers 13 residues. V lost 5 bases and J lost 4, with 14 bases in between. This chain's CDR3 is CAWGDSLLYGYTF. For the CDR3, the DNA is TGTGCCTGGGGAGACAGTCTACTCTATGGCTACACCTTC. The full variable domain, completed using reference TRBV30 and TRBJ1-2, is SQTIHQWPATLVQPVGSPLSLECTVEGTSNPNLYWYRQAAGRGLQLLFYSVGIGQISSEVPQNLSASRPQDRQFILSSKKLLLSDSGFYLCAWGDSLLYGYTFGSGTRLTVV.

The rearrangement links TRBV12-3 or TRBV12-4 to TRBJ2-2, with D tentatively TRBD2 (5 bases). The CDR3 has 14 amino acids. The germline V and J ends were trimmed by 5 bases and 7 bases, with 14 bases remaining between them. The chain's CDR3 is CASSPSRANGELFF. The CDR3 DNA sequence: TGTGCCAGCAGTCCTTCGAGGGCGAACGGGGAGCTGTTTTTT.

This clonotype has a handful of counts. This chain links TRBV12-3 or TRBV12-4 with TRBJ2-1; D gene unclear. The CDR3 spans 13 residues. V lost 3 bases to trimming and J lost 6 bases, with 9 bases between them. This CDR3 is CASSLKPPNEQFF. In DNA, the CDR3 is TGTGCCAGCAGTTTGAAGCCCCCCAATGAGCAGTTCTTC.

This clonotype was picked up a small number of times. J is TRBJ2-1 and V is TRBV12-3 or TRBV12-4; 7 bases line up with TRBD2. Losses at the gene ends were 8 bases for V and 7 bases for J; bases not matched to a gene: 11. This CDR3 contains 14 residues. The CDR3 DNA reads as TGTGCCAGCCATCAGACTAGCCCCACTAATGAGCAGTTCTTC. Protein product: CASHQTSPTNEQFF.

The table lists this clonotype with a count of one. The V call is TRBV2, the J call TRBJ1-2; TRBD1 agrees at 7 bases. The CDR3 contains 12 residues. Germline loops: CDR1 SNHLY, CDR2 FYNNEI. V lost 9 bases and J lost 7; bases outside the gene matches: 8. The CDR3 is CASVTGSSGYTF. In nucleotides, the CDR3 is TGTGCCAGTGTGACAGGGTCGAGTGGCTACACCTTC.

This chain links TRBV20-1 with TRBJ1-1, with TRBD1 matching 7 bases. V dropped 5 bases and J dropped 4; count of bases not matched to a gene: 13. The CDR3 has 15 residues. CDR1 and CDR2 from the germline V gene are DFQATT and SNEGSKA (reference sequence). The CDR3 nucleotides are TGCAGTGCTGGGGGGGTAAGGGGGCACGGCACTGAAGCTTTCTTT. It codes for CSAGGVRGHGTEAFF.

V usage is TRBV6-1 and J usage is TRBJ2-2; tentative D call: TRBD1 (6 bases). Trimming took 9 bases from V and 0 from J, leaving 11 bases between them. The CDR3 has 14 amino acids. Germline CDR1 and CDR2: MNHNS and SASEGT. DNA for the CDR3: TGTGCCAGTAAGGACAGACCGAACACCGGGGAGCTGTTTTTT. Protein product: CASKDRPNTGELFF.

This clonotype was detected ten times or more. The chain carries TRBV7-6 and TRBJ2-2, with 8 bases matching TRBD1. Germline trimming cut 2 bases from V and 6 bases from J; bases unmatched to any gene: 2. Germline CDR1 SGHVS, CDR2 FNYEAQ. The CDR3 contains 14 residues. The CDR3 region is CASSLTGGSGELFF. Here the CDR3 DNA reads TGTGCCAGCAGCTTAACAGGGGGTTCCGGGGAGCTGTTTTTT.

This clonotype has a handful of counts. The genes are TRBV19 and TRBJ1-5; no reliable D call. This CDR3 spans 15 amino acids. Germline lookup yields CDR1 LNHDA and CDR2 SQIVND (reference sequence). The V gene lost 4 bases and the J gene lost 0 bases, with 10 bases spanning the gap. In DNA form, the CDR3 reads TGTGCCAGTAGTACTCAACTATATAGCAATCAGCCCCAGCATTTT. Translation gives CASSTQLYSNQPQHF.

This clonotype was seen more than once but under ten times. V gene TRBV15 combines with J gene TRBJ2-7; 9 bases agree with TRBD2. CDR1 and CDR2 (germline): LNHNV, YYDKDF (reference sequence). The CDR3 consists of 14 residues. V lost 4 bases to trimming and J lost 4 bases; unmatched junction nucleotides: 5. CDR3 residues: CATSTGTSRYEQYV. DNA for the CDR3: TGTGCCACCAGCACCGGGACTAGCAGATACGAGCAGTACGTC.

This clonotype was detected a few times. The rearrangement uses TRBV11-3 and TRBJ2-7, with 10 bases fitting TRBD1. Germline-derived CDR1 and CDR2 are SGHNT and YENEEA. V dropped 5 bases and J dropped 2; count of bases not matched to a gene: 9. The CDR3 contains 16 residues. As DNA, the CDR3 is TGTGCCAGCAGCCTAACCGCCGGACAGGGGGCCTACGAGCAGTACGTC. Translated: CASSLTAGQGAYEQYV.

This clonotype was counted only a few times. The chain links TRBV6-5 to TRBJ1-6; D is uncertain. Germline loops: CDR1 MNHEY, CDR2 SVGAGI. The CDR3 runs to 13 residues. V lost 5 bases, J lost 7 bases, and 9 bases lay in between. Here the CDR3 reads CASSGRLNSPLHF. CDR3 in DNA: TGTGCCAGCAGTGGCCGTTTGAATTCACCCCTCCACTTT.

This clonotype was counted only a few times. The rearrangement uses TRBV6-6 and TRBJ2-3; D is perhaps TRBD1 (7 bases). The germline V and J ends were trimmed by 6 bases and 3 bases, with 13 bases remaining between them. CDR3 size: 14 residues. Per the germline V gene, CDR1 is MNHNY and CDR2 is SVGAGI (reference sequence). The CDR3 protein is CASSQGGETDTQYF. In DNA form, the CDR3 reads TGTGCCAGCAGCCAGGGGGGCGAGACAGATACGCAGTATTTT.

Many counts were recorded for this clonotype. J is TRBJ1-1 and V is TRBV6-2 or TRBV6-3, with a weak D call TRBD1 (6 bases). CDR3 length: 12 residues. V was trimmed by 6 bases and J by 5 bases, leaving 10 bases between them. Germline-derived CDR1 and CDR2 are MNHEY and SVGEGT. For the CDR3, the DNA is TGTGCCAGCAGGACACAGGGTACTGAAGCTTTCTTT. Amino acid sequence: CASRTQGTEAFF.

The rearrangement uses TRBV4-1 and TRBJ2-4, with 12 nucleotides matching TRBD2. V lost 2 bases, J lost 3 bases, and 14 bases stayed unmatched. The CDR3 covers 20 residues. CDR1 MGHRA and CDR2 YSYEKL come from the germline V gene. This chain's CDR3 is CASSQPTSGRPQVVKNIQYF. The CDR3 DNA reads as TGCGCCAGCAGCCAACCTACTAGCGGGAGGCCACAGGTAGTCAAAAACATTCAGTACTTC.

In its sample, this clonotype was seen a few times. V is TRBV15 and J is TRBJ1-4; TRBD1 aligns across 7 bases. CDR1 is LNHNV, CDR2 YYDKDF, per germline (reference sequence). V was pared by 4 bases and J by 5 bases, with 10 bases of the junction left unmatched. The CDR3 is 16 amino acids. The CDR3 DNA reads TGTGCCACCAGCATATCAACAGGGGTCGCAAATGAAAAACTGTTTTTT. Amino acids: CATSISTGVANEKLFF.

The rearrangement links TRBV19 to TRBJ1-5; D unclear. V gave up 3 bases and J gave up 6 bases, with 9 bases separating them. The CDR3 consists of 13 residues. The germline gives CDR1 LNHDA, CDR2 SQIVND (reference sequence). The DNA of the CDR3 is TGTGCCAGTAGTATCATAATCCGTCAGCCCCAGCATTTT. Translated, it gives CASSIIIRQPQHF.

The chain links TRBV20-1 to TRBJ2-5; perhaps TRBD1 as D (6 bases). This CDR3 contains 12 residues. Trimming pared 4 bases from V and 4 bases from J, leaving 10 bases between. The germline CDR1 and CDR2 sequences are DFQATT and SNEGSKA (reference sequence). CDR3 residues: CSAITGPETQYF. Written as DNA, the CDR3 is TGCAGTGCTATAACAGGGCCAGAGACCCAGTACTTC.

This chain uses TRBV20-1 with TRBJ2-5; unclear D gene. Per germline, CDR1 DFQATT and CDR2 SNEGSKA (reference sequence). Trimming took off 5 bases at V and 2 bases at J, with 12 bases between the two ends. The CDR3 has 13 residues. The CDR3 here is CSAPPTRQETQYF. The CDR3 bases are TGCAGTGCTCCACCGACCAGACAAGAGACCCAGTACTTC.

Only a few counts were recorded for this clonotype. This chain connects TRBV20-1 to TRBJ2-4; D is tentatively TRBD1 or TRBD2 (5 bases each). The germline V gene encodes CDR1 DFQATT and CDR2 SNEGSKA (reference sequence). The CDR3 contains 13 residues. Trimming took off 7 bases at V and 9 bases at J, with 19 bases between the two ends. The CDR3 is CSGEGLGQGIQYF. Written as DNA, the CDR3 is TGCAGTGGAGAGGGGTTAGGGCAGGGCATTCAGTACTTC.